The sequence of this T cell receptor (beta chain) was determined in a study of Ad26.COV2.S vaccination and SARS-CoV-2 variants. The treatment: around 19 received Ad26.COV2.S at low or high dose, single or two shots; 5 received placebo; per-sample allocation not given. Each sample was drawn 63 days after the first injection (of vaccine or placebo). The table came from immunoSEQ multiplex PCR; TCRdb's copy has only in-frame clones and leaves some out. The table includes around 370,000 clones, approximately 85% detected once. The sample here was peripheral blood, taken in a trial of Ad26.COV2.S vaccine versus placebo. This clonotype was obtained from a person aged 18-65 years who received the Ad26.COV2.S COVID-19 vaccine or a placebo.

CDR3 amino acids: CASSQNERRLGYTF. CDR3 sequence (DNA): TGTGCCAGCAGTCAGAACGAACGTCGGCTTGGCTACACCTTC. The chain recombines TRBV6-2 or TRBV6-3 with TRBJ1-2, with unresolved D. This CDR3 spans 14 amino acids. Trimming took off 5 bases at V and 7 bases at J, with 17 bases between the two ends. The germline gives CDR1 MNHEY, CDR2 SVGEGT.